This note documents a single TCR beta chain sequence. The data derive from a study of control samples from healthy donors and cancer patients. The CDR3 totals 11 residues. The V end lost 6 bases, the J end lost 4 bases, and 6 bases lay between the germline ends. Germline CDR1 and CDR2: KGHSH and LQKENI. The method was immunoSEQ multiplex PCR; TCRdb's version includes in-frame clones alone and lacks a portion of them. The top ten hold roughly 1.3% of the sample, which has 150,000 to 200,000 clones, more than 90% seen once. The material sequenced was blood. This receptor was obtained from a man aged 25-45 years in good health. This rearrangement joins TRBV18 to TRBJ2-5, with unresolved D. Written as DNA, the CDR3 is TGTGCCAGCTCGCTAATAGAGACCCAGTACTTC. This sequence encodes CASSLIETQYF.